The 23 T cell receptor beta chains below come from one sample, sequenced in a study of beta chain features in type 1 diabetes. General study findings and limits: Shorter TCRB CDR3s, moderately but significantly so, marked every one of the four CD4+ subsets in Type 1 diabetes patients.

Antigens of these TCRs are unknown. Every bit of the isolated RNA underwent reverse transcription, so sequencing read expressed TCRB transcripts. The assay was immunoSEQ multiplex PCR, and TCRdb's table has in-frame clones only and misses some. The sample has a few hundred thousand clones; approximately 16% are singletons. What was sequenced was naive CD4+ T cells from blood. These receptors were obtained from a man in his thirties or forties with type 1 diabetes.

This clone is a singleton in its sample. The CDR3 region has the DNA TGTGCCAGCAGCGTAGGGTCTAGTAACGAGCAGTACTTC. This gives the protein CASSVGSSNEQYF. V usage is TRBV9 and J usage is TRBJ2-7; D is uncertain. Trimming removed 0 bases at V and 5 bases at J, with 9 bases between. Germline V gives CDR1 SGDLS, CDR2 YYNGEE. This CDR3 is 13 amino acids long.

V and J are TRBV9 and TRBJ2-1, with TRBD2 as a possible D gene (5 bases). The CDR3 runs 11 residues. Germline V gene sequence: CDR1 SGDLS, CDR2 YYNGEE. The ends were cut back, 6 bases at V and 9 bases at J, with 10 bases in the middle. The CDR3 region has the DNA TGTGCCAGCACTACAGAGGGTGAGCAGTTCTTC. It specifies CASTTEGEQFF.

This rearrangement joins TRBV29-1 to TRBJ2-5; 8 positions agree with TRBD1. Germline V CDR1 and CDR2: SQVTM, ANQGSEA. The CDR3 totals 15 residues. V dropped 8 bases and J dropped 3; count of bases not matched to a gene: 14. The CDR3 DNA is TGCAGCTCAAGGACAGGGACGAAGGGTGAAGAGACCCAGTACTTC. This translates into CSSRTGTKGEETQYF.

This clone was seen a handful of times. V and J are TRBV13 and TRBJ2-1; D is ambiguous. V was clipped by 5 bases and J by 5 bases, with 7 bases between them. From germline, CDR1 is PRHDT and CDR2 FYEKMQ (reference sequence). The CDR3 is made up of 12 amino acids. The CDR3 sequence is CASSPRDNEQFF. In DNA form, the CDR3 reads TGTGCCAGCAGCCCTCGGGACAATGAGCAGTTCTTC.

The gene calls are TRBV5-1 and TRBJ2-5; D perhaps matches TRBD2 (6 bases). The CDR3 runs 14 residues. Germline assignment: CDR1 SGHRS and CDR2 YFSETQ. V gave up 1 base and J gave up 4 bases, with 11 bases separating them. The CDR3 region is CASSLRRDSETQYF. The DNA of the CDR3 is TGCGCCAGCAGCTTGCGACGGGACTCAGAGACCCAGTACTTC.

The chain uses TRBV9 and TRBJ2-5; the D is unclear. Germline V CDR1 and CDR2: SGDLS, YYNGEE. The germline V and J ends were trimmed by 0 bases and 3 bases, with 9 bases remaining between them. The CDR3 extends over 14 amino acids. DNA of the CDR3: TGTGCCAGCAGCGTAGCTTTACACGAAGAGACCCAGTACTTC. It encodes CASSVALHEETQYF.

This clone was recorded a few times. The genes are TRBV7-2 and TRBJ2-2; D is ambiguous. Trimming pared 1 base from V and 9 bases from J, leaving 15 bases between. Germline CDR1 is SGHTA and CDR2 is FQGNSA. The length of the CDR3 is 15 residues. CDR3 DNA: TGTGCCAGCAGCTTAGATTTGGGATCCCAAAGGGAGCTGTTTTTT. Its translation: CASSLDLGSQRELFF.

The CDR3 reads CAWSAGTGNTEAFF. In DNA, the CDR3 is TGTGCCTGGAGCGCGGGGACGGGGAACACTGAAGCTTTCTTT. The rearrangement joins TRBV30 to TRBJ1-1; a weak D match, TRBD1 (5 bases). The CDR3 extends over 14 amino acids. Per the germline V gene, CDR1 is GTSNPN and CDR2 is SVGIG (reference sequence). V dropped 3 bases and J dropped 1 base, with 12 bases sitting between them.

This chain joins TRBV27 and TRBJ2-5; weak D call: TRBD2 (6 bases). The CDR3 contains 14 residues. Germline CDR1 is MNHEY and CDR2 is SMNVEV (reference sequence). The germline V and J ends were trimmed by 2 bases and 2 bases, with 9 bases remaining between them. In nucleotides, the CDR3 is TGTGCCAGCAGTTTAGGGAGGAATCAAGAGACCCAGTACTTC. It is translated as CASSLGRNQETQYF.

The CDR3 loop reads CASSDPLYQETQYF. The CDR3 nucleotides are TGTGCCAGCAGTGACCCCTTGTACCAAGAGACCCAGTACTTC. This chain uses TRBV25-1 with TRBJ2-5; the D is unclear. Trimming stripped 3 bases from V and 0 bases from J, with 8 bases between. This CDR3 contains 14 residues. Germline loops: CDR1 MGHDK, CDR2 SYGVNS.

This clone appeared a few times. CDR3 coding DNA: TGTGCCAGCAGCTTGAAGGGGCAAGAGACCCAGTACTTC. This gives the protein CASSLKGQETQYF. This sequence joins TRBV5-4 and TRBJ2-5; D perhaps matches TRBD1 (5 bases). CDR1 and CDR2 from the germline V gene are SGHNT and YYREEE (reference sequence). Trimming removed 1 base at V and 2 bases at J, with 6 bases between. This CDR3 has 13 amino acids.

This clone turned up a few times. This chain uses TRBV9 with TRBJ1-5; TRBD1 is a possible D gene (6 bases). CDR3 size: 13 residues. The ends were cut back, 3 bases at V and 3 bases at J, with 7 bases in the middle. From germline, CDR1 is SGDLS and CDR2 YYNGEE. The DNA for the CDR3 is TGTGCCAGCAGCGGACAGGACAATCAGCCCCAGCATTTT. Translation gives CASSGQDNQPQHF.

This clone was seen only a few times. V usage is TRBV5-4 and J usage is TRBJ2-5; TRBD1 agrees at 9 bases. Germline CDR1 SGHNT, CDR2 YYREEE (reference sequence). Germline trimming cut 9 bases from V and 5 bases from J; bases unmatched to any gene: 5. The CDR3 runs 12 residues. The CDR3 sequence is CANGQGTETQYF. The CDR3 bases are TGTGCCAACGGACAGGGGACGGAGACCCAGTACTTC.

This clone was counted a few times. This chain uses TRBV6-4 with TRBJ2-1; 7 bases map to TRBD1. V trimming: 8 bases; J trimming: 0 bases; junction bases outside the gene matches: 7. This CDR3 is 15 amino acids long. Germline V gene sequence: CDR1 MRHNA, CDR2 SNTAGT. The CDR3, as DNA: TGTGCCAGCGCGGACAGGCCAAGCTCCTACAATGAGCAGTTCTTC. As protein: CASADRPSSYNEQFF.

The rearrangement links TRBV29-1 to TRBJ2-5; D may be TRBD1 (6 bases). V lost 3 bases and J 7 bases, leaving 12 bases between the germline ends. The CDR3 covers 12 residues. CDR1 and CDR2 from the germline V gene are SQVTM and ANQGSEA. This chain's CDR3 is CSVEVQGGTQYF. In DNA form, the CDR3 reads TGCAGCGTTGAGGTACAGGGCGGGACCCAGTACTTC.

This chain joins TRBV28 and TRBJ2-4; no clear D. Germline CDR1 and CDR2: MDHEN and SYDVKM. V gave up 5 bases and J gave up 0 bases, with 11 bases separating them. This CDR3 contains 15 residues. The CDR3 here is CASSTAGIAKNIQYF. The CDR3 region has the DNA TGTGCCAGCAGTACCGCAGGAATAGCCAAAAACATTCAGTACTTC.

The V gene is TRBV6-1, the J gene TRBJ1-1; the D gene is possibly TRBD1 (6 bases). Germline V gene lookup returns CDR1 MNHNS and CDR2 SASEGT. Trimming cost V 4 bases and J 4 bases, with 16 bases left between them. The CDR3 sequence is 15 residues long. Here the CDR3 reads CASSAQRTVFTEAFF. The CDR3 nucleotides are TGTGCCAGCAGTGCCCAACGGACAGTTTTCACTGAAGCTTTCTTT.

This clone has just a few counts. In DNA, the CDR3 is TGTGCCAGCAGCTTAAAGGGGACCCGTGAGCAGTTCTTC. It is translated as CASSLKGTREQFF. This chain joins TRBV7-2 and TRBJ2-1, with D perhaps being TRBD1 or TRBD2 (5 bases each). V shed 2 bases and J shed 9 bases, with 11 bases lying between them. Germline-derived CDR1 and CDR2 are SGHTA and FQGNSA. This CDR3 has 13 residues.

The V gene is TRBV18, the J gene TRBJ2-7, with D perhaps given as TRBD1 or TRBD2 (5 bases each). The CDR3 has 15 residues. Deletions cut 3 bases from V and 1 base from J, with 13 bases between. In germline, CDR1 is KGHSH, CDR2 LQKENI. The CDR3 region is CASSPRLRGSYEQYF. The CDR3 nucleotides are TGTGCCAGCTCACCCCGGTTGAGGGGTTCCTACGAGCAGTACTTC.

The gene calls are TRBV30 and TRBJ2-5; TRBD1 agrees at 7 bases. V lost 2 bases, J lost 5 bases, and 5 bases stayed unmatched. This CDR3 has 13 amino acids. Looked up from germline, CDR1 is GTSNPN and CDR2 is SVGIG (reference sequence). CDR3 nucleotide sequence: TGTGCCTGGAGTCCCAGGGGGTGGGAGACCCAGTACTTC. Protein sequence: CAWSPRGWETQYF.

This clone was detected only a few times. The same CDR3 is also encoded by other DNA sequences in this sample. The genes are TRBV29-1 and TRBJ2-7; tentatively, D is TRBD2 (6 bases). Trimming left V 4 bases short and J 2 bases short, with 6 bases between. Germline V gene sequence: CDR1 SQVTM, CDR2 ANQGSEA. The CDR3 spans 11 residues. The CDR3 protein is CSVAGAYEQYF. The CDR3 region has the DNA TGCAGCGTTGCGGGGGCCTACGAGCAGTACTTC.

The J gene is TRBJ2-5, the V gene TRBV15; D gene uncertain. Germline V lookup: CDR1 LNHNV, CDR2 YYDKDF (reference sequence). The CDR3 totals 13 residues. Trimming took off 7 bases at V and 0 bases at J, with 9 bases between the two ends. The CDR3 coding sequence is TGTGCCACCATGGTAGGGAACCAAGAGACCCAGTACTTC. Translating it yields CATMVGNQETQYF.

The chain couples TRBV9 to TRBJ2-5, with D perhaps matching TRBD2 (5 bases). Germline CDR1 SGDLS, CDR2 YYNGEE. The V and J ends lost 2 bases and 2 bases respectively, with 13 bases between them. This CDR3 region has 15 residues. The CDR3 DNA sequence: TGTGCCAGCAGCGTGGGAGCCACCGCACAAGAGACCCAGTACTTC. Encoded protein: CASSVGATAQETQYF.